One and the same sample provided the 25 T cell receptor beta chains below, sequenced in a study of T cells in Graves' hyperthyroidism and ophthalmopathy. Researchers took RNA transcripts and amplified the TCR beta CDR3 regions from them. Primed by the HTBI set, a first-round RT-PCR was run on the TCR CDR3. TCRdb processed the multiplex PCR reads anew with MiXCR; each CDR3 protein has one entry. The table records about 480,000 distinct CDR3 sequences, about 15% of them present only once. The sequencing input was blood. Receptors were obtained from a woman aged 18-29 years with Graves' hyperthyroidism.

The chain uses TRBV10-3 and TRBJ1-3; TRBD1 matches at 7 bases. After removal of 11 bases from V and 0 bases from J, the junction contained 7 bases not matched to a gene. CDR3 length: 14 amino acids. Germline values: CDR1 ENHRY, CDR2 SYGVKD. CDR3 sequence: CAALDRTSGNTIYF. CDR3 nucleotide sequence: TGTGCCGCGTTGGACAGGACCTCTGGAAACACCATATATTTT.

In this sample, this clonotype turned up a few times. CDR3 residues: CASSPREQRNTGELFF. CDR3 nucleotide sequence: TGCGCCAGCAGCCCCCGGGAACAGAGGAACACCGGGGAGCTGTTTTTT. The J gene is TRBJ2-2, the V gene TRBV4-1; D is possibly TRBD2 (5 bases). Germline lookup yields CDR1 MGHRA and CDR2 YSYEKL. This CDR3 has 16 residues. Trimming stripped 4 bases from V and 1 base from J, with 13 bases between.

This chain connects TRBV2 to TRBJ1-2; no firm D call. CDR1 is SNHLY and CDR2 is FYNNEI in the germline V gene. The CDR3 extends over 12 amino acids. V was trimmed by 3 bases and J by 5 bases, leaving 7 bases between them. CDR3 residues: CASSDVPYGYTF. CDR3 sequence (DNA): TGTGCCAGCAGTGATGTTCCTTATGGCTACACCTTC.

This clonotype has at least ten counts. The rearrangement links TRBV27 to TRBJ2-3; D unresolved. CDR3 size: 15 residues. Trimming pared 0 bases from V and 4 bases from J, leaving 11 bases between. Germline V lookup: CDR1 MNHEY, CDR2 SMNVEV (reference sequence). The DNA of the CDR3 is TGTGCCAGCAGTTTATCTGTTGGCTCCCCAGATACGCAGTATTTT. Protein: CASSLSVGSPDTQYF.

This clonotype was observed at least ten times. V gene TRBV11-2 combines with J gene TRBJ2-6, with D tentatively TRBD1 (6 bases). The CDR3 is 18 residues long. CDR1 SGHAT and CDR2 FQNNGV come from the germline V gene. The germline V and J ends were trimmed by 2 bases and 0 bases, with 14 bases remaining between them. CDR3 in DNA: TGTGCCAGCAGCTTAACCCCGACAGGTTTCTCTGGGGCCAACGTCCTGACTTTC. It encodes CASSLTPTGFSGANVLTF.

The chain employs TRBV12-3 or TRBV12-4 and TRBJ2-3; 11 nucleotides line up with TRBD1. Trimming at V came to 4 bases and at J to 1 base, leaving 1 base not matched to a gene. This CDR3 is 15 amino acids long. This CDR3 reads CASSSGQGGTDTQYF. CDR3 coding DNA: TGTGCCAGCAGTTCGGGACAGGGGGGCACAGATACGCAGTATTTT.

This clonotype was counted at least ten times. In nucleotides, the CDR3 is TGTGCCAGCAGTGGGGGACGGGCGAACACCGGGGAGCTGTTTTTT. Its protein is CASSGGRANTGELFF. The chain uses TRBV2 and TRBJ2-2; D might be TRBD1 or TRBD2, each matching 5 bases. The CDR3 is 15 amino acids. V lost 4 bases and J 0 bases, leaving 9 bases between the germline ends. Germline V lookup: CDR1 SNHLY, CDR2 FYNNEI. Based on the CDR3 plus reference TRBV2 and TRBJ2-2, the full variable domain is EPEVTQTPSHQVTQMGQEVILRCVPISNHLYFYWYRQILGQKVEFLVSFYNNEISEKSEIFDDQFSVERPDGSNFTLKIRSTKLEDSAMYFCASSGGRANTGELFFGEGSRLTVL.

This clonotype was counted many times. This chain connects TRBV7-8 to TRBJ2-1; 7 bases align to TRBD2. Germline values: CDR1 SGHVS, CDR2 FQNEAQ. The V segment lost 1 base and the J segment 2 bases; nucleotides outside the gene matches: 2. The CDR3 is 15 amino acids. The CDR3, as DNA: TGTGCCAGCAGCTTAGGGGAGGGGACCTACAATGAGCAGTTCTTC. It codes for CASSLGEGTYNEQFF.

This clonotype occurred many times. The chain couples TRBV3-1 to TRBJ2-7, with TRBD2 matching 7 bases. The CDR3 runs to 15 residues. The junction had 5 bases not matched to a gene; V was cut back by 1 base and J by 2 bases. CDR1 is LGHDT, CDR2 YNNKEL, per germline (reference sequence). The DNA of the CDR3 is TGTGCCAGCAGCCAAGGGCTAGCGGTACCCTACGAGCAGTACTTC. This encodes CASSQGLAVPYEQYF.

This chain joins TRBV18 and TRBJ2-7; TRBD2 agrees at 10 bases. V dropped 5 bases and J dropped 2; count of bases not matched to a gene: 9. This CDR3 region has 16 residues. Germline V gene lookup returns CDR1 KGHSH and CDR2 LQKENI. In DNA form, the CDR3 reads TGTGCCAGCTCATCTTCTCTAGCGGGAGCCCCCTACGAGCAGTACTTC. Translation: CASSSSLAGAPYEQYF.

There are a few counts of this clonotype. Given a much more abundant clone one base away, this may be a read error. J is TRBJ1-1 and V is TRBV29-1; D is unresolved. Germline V gives CDR1 SQVTM, CDR2 ANQGSEA. This CDR3 contains 11 residues. Trimming took off 7 bases at V and 1 base at J, with 7 bases between the two ends. Written as DNA, the CDR3 is TGCAGCGCTCCAAGGAACACTGAAGCTTTCTTT. This gives the protein CSAPRNTEAFF.

This chain uses TRBV9 with TRBJ2-3; TRBD1 matches at 9 bases. The CDR3 spans 16 residues. V lost 4 bases, J lost 2 bases, and 8 bases stayed unmatched. Germline V lookup: CDR1 SGDLS, CDR2 YYNGEE. The CDR3 coding sequence is TGTGCCAGCAGCCCGGGGACAGGGTCTTTCACAGATACGCAGTATTTT. Translating gives CASSPGTGSFTDTQYF. Complete variable domain (other parts from reference TRBV9 and TRBJ2-3): DSGVTQTPKHLITATGQRVTLRCSPRSGDLSVYWYQQSLDQGLQFLIQYYNGEERAKGNILERFSAQQFPDLHSELNLSSLELGDSALYFCASSPGTGSFTDTQYFGPGTRLTVL.

This clonotype showed up many times. The V gene is TRBV2, the J gene TRBJ2-1; maybe TRBD2 (5 bases). The germline gives CDR1 SNHLY, CDR2 FYNNEI. The CDR3 runs 16 residues. Trimming took 0 bases from V and 4 from J, leaving 13 bases between them. CDR3 region: CASSEAASPYYNEQFF. In DNA, the CDR3 is TGTGCCAGCAGTGAAGCGGCTAGCCCCTATTACAATGAGCAGTTCTTC.

This rearrangement joins TRBV4-1 to TRBJ2-3; D uncertain. The ends were cut back, 0 bases at V and 3 bases at J, with 4 bases in the middle. This CDR3 has 13 residues. Germline CDR1 MGHRA, CDR2 YSYEKL. CDR3 sequence reads: CASSQEITDTQYF. In DNA form, the CDR3 reads TGCGCCAGCAGCCAAGAAATAACAGATACGCAGTATTTT.

This clonotype appeared many times. The V gene is TRBV2, the J gene TRBJ2-3; D is possibly TRBD1 (6 bases). The CDR3 is 14 residues long. Germline V gene sequence: CDR1 SNHLY, CDR2 FYNNEI. Trimming cost V 5 bases and J 1 base, with 10 bases left between them. CDR3: CASSTGFGTDTQYF. CDR3 coding DNA: TGTGCCAGCAGTACAGGGTTCGGCACAGATACGCAGTATTTT.

There are many counts of this clonotype. The V call is TRBV19, the J call TRBJ2-1, with 13 bases aligning to TRBD2. The CDR3 spans 15 residues. The germline V gene encodes CDR1 LNHDA and CDR2 SQIVND (reference sequence). Trimming removed 6 bases from V and 8 bases from J; junction bases left unmatched: 7. The CDR3 loop is CASRARTSGSYEQFF. As DNA, the CDR3 is TGTGCCAGTAGGGCCCGGACTAGCGGGAGCTATGAGCAGTTCTTC.

This clonotype was counted at least ten times. V is TRBV7-9 and J is TRBJ2-7, with D perhaps matching TRBD2 (7 bases). CDR3 length: 13 amino acids. CDR1 is SEHNR, CDR2 FQNEAQ, per germline (reference sequence). V lost 4 bases, J lost 6 bases, and 13 bases lay in between. The CDR3 DNA sequence: TGTGCCAGCAGCTCAGAGGGGGGGCCCGAGCAGTACTTC. Its protein product is CASSSEGGPEQYF.

This clonotype was seen at least ten times. J is TRBJ2-3 and V is TRBV12-5, with a possible D match to TRBD2 (5 bases). The CDR3 consists of 14 residues. V was shortened by 1 base and J by 6 bases, with 11 bases between the two germline ends. Germline V gene lookup returns CDR1 LGHNT and CDR2 FRNRAP. The chain's CDR3 is CASGLASFSDTQYF. CDR3 sequence (DNA): TGTGCTAGTGGTTTGGCTAGCTTCTCCGATACGCAGTATTTT.

At least ten counts were recorded for this clonotype. The V call is TRBV12-3 or TRBV12-4, the J call TRBJ1-1; D gene unclear. The length of the CDR3 is 12 residues. The V end was cut by 9 bases, the J end by 3 bases, with 11 bases between. CDR3 residues: CASISPYTEAFF. CDR3 DNA: TGTGCCAGTATATCCCCTTACACTGAAGCTTTCTTT.

The rearrangement joins TRBV7-8 to TRBJ2-2; 7 bases agree with TRBD2. CDR1 and CDR2 from the germline V gene are SGHVS and FQNEAQ. The CDR3 contains 19 residues. Trimming cost V 6 bases and J 3 bases; bases outside gene matches: 19. In nucleotides, the CDR3 is TGTGCCAGCAGGCCGACCCAGACCCTAGCGGCCGAGGACACCGGGGAGCTGTTTTTT. The encoded protein is CASRPTQTLAAEDTGELFF.

The rearrangement joins TRBV6-2 or TRBV6-3 to TRBJ2-2; the D call may be TRBD1 or TRBD2 (6 bases each). Trimming pared 0 bases from V and 7 bases from J, leaving 15 bases between. The germline gives CDR1 MNHEY, CDR2 SVGEGT. This CDR3 contains 16 residues. In nucleotides, the CDR3 is TGTGCCAGCAGTTACTCGATTTCCGGGGGCAGCGGGGAGCTGTTTTTT. Amino acid sequence: CASSYSISGGSGELFF.

The table lists this clonotype with many counts. This chain uses TRBV12-3 or TRBV12-4 with TRBJ2-7, with TRBD1 identical over 9 bases. Germline trimming cut 4 bases from V and 4 bases from J; bases unmatched to any gene: 5. The CDR3 spans 14 residues. The DNA for the CDR3 is TGTGCCAGCAGTTCACAGGGGGCTCGATACGAGCAGTACTTC. It is translated as CASSSQGARYEQYF.

Many counts were recorded for this clonotype. This chain uses TRBV29-1 with TRBJ2-5; D unclear. The CDR3 contains 12 residues. Germline loops: CDR1 SQVTM, CDR2 ANQGSEA. Trimming took 4 bases from V and 0 from J, leaving 6 bases between them. CDR3: CSVGDNQETQYF. For the CDR3, the DNA is TGCAGCGTTGGAGACAACCAAGAGACCCAGTACTTC.

For this clonotype: Given a much more abundant clone one base away, this may be a read error. This rearrangement joins TRBV29-1 to TRBJ2-5; 7 bases map to TRBD1. The CDR3 sequence is 16 residues long. Germline V CDR1 and CDR2: SQVTM, ANQGSEA. With 2 bases clipped from V and 3 bases from J, the junction kept 12 bases outside the gene matches. CDR3 in amino acids: CSVEPPDRWLEETQYF. CDR3 nucleotides: TGCAGCGTTGAACCCCCGGACAGGTGGCTCGAAGAGACCCAGTACTTC.

In regard to this clonotype: One end of the junction varies from germline; a read error may be responsible. The chain employs TRBV2 and TRBJ1-6; 7 nucleotides match TRBD1. Per the germline V gene, CDR1 is SNHLY and CDR2 is FYNNEI. This CDR3 has 16 amino acids. Here the CDR3 reads CASARDSMAVGSPPHF. CDR3 nucleotide sequence: TGTGCCAGCGCCAGGGACAGTATGGCCGTCGGTTCACCCCCCCACTTT.